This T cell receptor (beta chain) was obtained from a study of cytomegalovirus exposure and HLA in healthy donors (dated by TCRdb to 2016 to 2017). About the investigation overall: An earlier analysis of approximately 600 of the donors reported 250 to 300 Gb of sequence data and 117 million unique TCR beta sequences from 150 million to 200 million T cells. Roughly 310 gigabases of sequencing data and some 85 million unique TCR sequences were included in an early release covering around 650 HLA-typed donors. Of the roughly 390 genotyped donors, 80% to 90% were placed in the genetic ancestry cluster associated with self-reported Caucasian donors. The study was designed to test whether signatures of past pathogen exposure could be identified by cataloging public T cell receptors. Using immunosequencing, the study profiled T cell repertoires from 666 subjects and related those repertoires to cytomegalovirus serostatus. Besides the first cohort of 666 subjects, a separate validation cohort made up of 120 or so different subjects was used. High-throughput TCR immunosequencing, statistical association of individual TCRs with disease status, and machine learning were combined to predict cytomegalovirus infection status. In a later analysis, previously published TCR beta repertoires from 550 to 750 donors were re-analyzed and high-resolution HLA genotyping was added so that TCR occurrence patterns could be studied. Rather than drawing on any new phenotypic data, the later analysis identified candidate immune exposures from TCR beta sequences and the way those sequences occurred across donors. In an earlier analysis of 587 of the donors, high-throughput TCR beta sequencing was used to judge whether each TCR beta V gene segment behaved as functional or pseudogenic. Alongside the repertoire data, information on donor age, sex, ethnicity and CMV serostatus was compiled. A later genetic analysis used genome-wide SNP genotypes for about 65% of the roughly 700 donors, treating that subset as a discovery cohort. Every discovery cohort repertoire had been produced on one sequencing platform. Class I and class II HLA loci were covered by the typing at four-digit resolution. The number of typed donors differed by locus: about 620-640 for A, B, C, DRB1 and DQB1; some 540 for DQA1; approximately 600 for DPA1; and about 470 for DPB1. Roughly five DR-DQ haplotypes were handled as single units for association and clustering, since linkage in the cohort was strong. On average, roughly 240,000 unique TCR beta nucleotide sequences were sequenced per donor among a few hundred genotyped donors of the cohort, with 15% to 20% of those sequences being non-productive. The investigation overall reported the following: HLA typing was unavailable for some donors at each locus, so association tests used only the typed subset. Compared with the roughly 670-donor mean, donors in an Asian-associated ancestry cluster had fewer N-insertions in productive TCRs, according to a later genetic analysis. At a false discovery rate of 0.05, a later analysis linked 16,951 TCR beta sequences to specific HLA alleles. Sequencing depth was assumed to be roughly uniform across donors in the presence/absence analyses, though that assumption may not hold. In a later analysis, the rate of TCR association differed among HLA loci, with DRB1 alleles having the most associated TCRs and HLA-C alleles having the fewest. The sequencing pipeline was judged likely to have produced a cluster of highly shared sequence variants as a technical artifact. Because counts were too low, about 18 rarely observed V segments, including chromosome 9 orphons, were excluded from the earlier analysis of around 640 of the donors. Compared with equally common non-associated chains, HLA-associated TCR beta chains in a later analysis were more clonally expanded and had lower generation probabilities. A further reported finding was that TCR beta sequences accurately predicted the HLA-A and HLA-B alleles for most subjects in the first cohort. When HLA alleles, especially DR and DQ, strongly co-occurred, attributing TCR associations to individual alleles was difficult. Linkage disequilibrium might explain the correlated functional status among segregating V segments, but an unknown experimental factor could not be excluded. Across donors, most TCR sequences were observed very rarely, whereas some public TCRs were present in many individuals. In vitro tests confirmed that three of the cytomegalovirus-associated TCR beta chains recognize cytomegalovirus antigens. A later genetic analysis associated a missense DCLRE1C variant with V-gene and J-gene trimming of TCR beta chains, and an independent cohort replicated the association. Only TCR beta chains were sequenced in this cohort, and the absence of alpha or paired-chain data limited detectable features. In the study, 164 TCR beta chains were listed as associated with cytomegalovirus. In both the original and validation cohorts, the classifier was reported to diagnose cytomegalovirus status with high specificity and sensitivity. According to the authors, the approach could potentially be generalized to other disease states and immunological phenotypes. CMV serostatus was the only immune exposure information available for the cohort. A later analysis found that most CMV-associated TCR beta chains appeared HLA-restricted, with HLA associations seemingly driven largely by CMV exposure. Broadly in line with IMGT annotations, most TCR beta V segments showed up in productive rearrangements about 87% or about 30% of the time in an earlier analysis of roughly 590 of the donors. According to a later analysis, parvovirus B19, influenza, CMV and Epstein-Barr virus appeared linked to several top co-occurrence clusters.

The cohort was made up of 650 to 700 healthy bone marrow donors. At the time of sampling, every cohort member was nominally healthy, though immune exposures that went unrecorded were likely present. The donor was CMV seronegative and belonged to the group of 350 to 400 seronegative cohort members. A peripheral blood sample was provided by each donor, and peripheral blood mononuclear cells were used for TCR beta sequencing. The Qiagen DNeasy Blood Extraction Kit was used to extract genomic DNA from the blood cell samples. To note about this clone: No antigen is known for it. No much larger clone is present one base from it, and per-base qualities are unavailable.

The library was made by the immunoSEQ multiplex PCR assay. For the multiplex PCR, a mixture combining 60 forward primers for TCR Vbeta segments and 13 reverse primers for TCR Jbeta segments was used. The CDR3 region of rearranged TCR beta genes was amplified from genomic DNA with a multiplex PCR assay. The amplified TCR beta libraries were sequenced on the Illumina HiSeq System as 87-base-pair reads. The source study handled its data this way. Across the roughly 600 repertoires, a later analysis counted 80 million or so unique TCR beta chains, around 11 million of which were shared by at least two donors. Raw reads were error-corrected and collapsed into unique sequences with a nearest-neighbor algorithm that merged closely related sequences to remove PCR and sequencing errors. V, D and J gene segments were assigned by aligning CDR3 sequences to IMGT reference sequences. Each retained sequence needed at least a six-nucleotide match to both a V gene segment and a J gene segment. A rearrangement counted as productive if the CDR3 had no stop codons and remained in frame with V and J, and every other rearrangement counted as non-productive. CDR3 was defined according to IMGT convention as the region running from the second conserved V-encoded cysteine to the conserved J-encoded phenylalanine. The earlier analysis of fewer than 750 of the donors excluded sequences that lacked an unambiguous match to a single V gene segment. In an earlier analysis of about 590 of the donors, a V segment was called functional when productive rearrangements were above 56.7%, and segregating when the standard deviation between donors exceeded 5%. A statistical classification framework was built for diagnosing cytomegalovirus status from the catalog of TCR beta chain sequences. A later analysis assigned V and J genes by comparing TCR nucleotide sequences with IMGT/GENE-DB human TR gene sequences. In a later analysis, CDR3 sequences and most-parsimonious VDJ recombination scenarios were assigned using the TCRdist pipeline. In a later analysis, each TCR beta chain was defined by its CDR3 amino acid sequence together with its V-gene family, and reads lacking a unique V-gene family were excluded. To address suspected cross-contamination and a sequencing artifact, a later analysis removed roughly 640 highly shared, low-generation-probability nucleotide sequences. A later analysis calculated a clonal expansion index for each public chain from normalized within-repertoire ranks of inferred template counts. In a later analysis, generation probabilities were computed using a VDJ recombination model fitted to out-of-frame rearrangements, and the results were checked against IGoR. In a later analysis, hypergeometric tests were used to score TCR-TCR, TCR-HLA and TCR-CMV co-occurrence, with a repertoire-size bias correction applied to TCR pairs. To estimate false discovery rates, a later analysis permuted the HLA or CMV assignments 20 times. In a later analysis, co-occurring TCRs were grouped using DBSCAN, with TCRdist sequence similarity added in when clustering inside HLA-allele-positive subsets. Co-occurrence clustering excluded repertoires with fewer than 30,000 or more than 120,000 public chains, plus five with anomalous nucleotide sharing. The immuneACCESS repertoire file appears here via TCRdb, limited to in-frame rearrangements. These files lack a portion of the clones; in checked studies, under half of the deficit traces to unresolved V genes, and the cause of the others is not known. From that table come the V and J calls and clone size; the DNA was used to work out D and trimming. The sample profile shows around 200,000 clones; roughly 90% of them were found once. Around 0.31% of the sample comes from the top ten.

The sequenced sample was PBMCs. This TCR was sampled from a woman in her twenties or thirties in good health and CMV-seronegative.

The CDR3 sequence is CASSLVWARYNEQFF. The nucleotides read TGTGCCAGCAGCTTAGTGTGGGCTCGTTACAATGAGCAGTTCTTC. Recombination connected TRBV7-2 to TRBJ2-1, with the D gene not confidently named. V is pared back by 1 base and J by 4 bases, with 11 bases lying between the germline termini. The germline V gene encodes CDR1 SGHTA and CDR2 FQGNSA. Including the terminal cysteine and phenylalanine, the CDR3 comprises 15 residues. Kept here is only the CDR3 DNA, which spans 45 bases and is read in frame from base 1. This CDR3, with the reference TRBV7-2 and TRBJ2-1 proteins standing in past its ends, gives the full variable domain GAGVSQSPSNKVTEKGKDVELRCDPISGHTALYWYRQSLGQGLEFLIYFQGNSAPDKSGLPSDRFSAERTGGSVSTLTIQRTQQEDSAVYLCASSLVWARYNEQFFGPGTRLTVL.